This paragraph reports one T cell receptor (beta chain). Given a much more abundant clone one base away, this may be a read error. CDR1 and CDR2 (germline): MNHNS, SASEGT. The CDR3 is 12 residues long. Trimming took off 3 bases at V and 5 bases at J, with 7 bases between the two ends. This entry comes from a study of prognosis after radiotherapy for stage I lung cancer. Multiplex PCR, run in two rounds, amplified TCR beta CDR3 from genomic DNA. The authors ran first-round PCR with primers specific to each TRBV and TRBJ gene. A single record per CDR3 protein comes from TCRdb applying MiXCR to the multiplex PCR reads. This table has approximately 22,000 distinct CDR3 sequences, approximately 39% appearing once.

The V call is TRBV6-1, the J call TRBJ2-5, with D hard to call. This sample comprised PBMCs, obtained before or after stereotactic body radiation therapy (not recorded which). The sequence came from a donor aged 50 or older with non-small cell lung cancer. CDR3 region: CASSDEVETQYF. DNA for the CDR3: TGTGCCAGCAGTGATGAGGTGGAGACCCAGTACTTC.